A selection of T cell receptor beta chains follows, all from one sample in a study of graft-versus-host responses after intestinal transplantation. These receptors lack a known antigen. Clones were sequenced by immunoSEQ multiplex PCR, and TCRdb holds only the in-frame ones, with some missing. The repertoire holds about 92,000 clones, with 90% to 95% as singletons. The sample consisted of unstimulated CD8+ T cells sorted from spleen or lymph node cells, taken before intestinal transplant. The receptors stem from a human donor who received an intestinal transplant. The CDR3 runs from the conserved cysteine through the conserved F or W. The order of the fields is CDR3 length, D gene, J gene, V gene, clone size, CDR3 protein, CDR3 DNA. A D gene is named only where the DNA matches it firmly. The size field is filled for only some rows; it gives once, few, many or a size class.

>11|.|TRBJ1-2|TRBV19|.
CASFTGRDYTF
TGTGCCAGTTTTACAGGGAGGGACTACACCTTC
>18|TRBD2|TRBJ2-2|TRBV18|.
CASSSVVALERDLRELFF
TGTGCCAGCTCCTCCGTGGTTGCCCTGGAGCGGGACCTTCGGGAGCTGTTTTTT
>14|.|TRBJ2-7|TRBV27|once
CASSFGHSPGEQYF
TGTGCCAGCAGTTTTGGGCATTCTCCTGGGGAGCAGTACTTC
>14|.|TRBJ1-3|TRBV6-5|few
CASSHYRTGNTIYF
TGTGCCAGCAGCCACTACAGGACTGGAAACACCATATATTTT
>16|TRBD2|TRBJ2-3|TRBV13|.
CASSAPGLAGVDTQYF
TGTGCCAGCAGCGCACCGGGACTAGCGGGTGTTGATACGCAGTATTTT
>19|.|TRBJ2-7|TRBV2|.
CASSEALFDGLGGVGEQYF
TGTGCCAGCAGTGAAGCGCTTTTCGACGGTCTCGGGGGAGTGGGCGAGCAGTACTTC
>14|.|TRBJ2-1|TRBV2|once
CASGGRAGGNEQFF
TGTGCCAGCGGAGGCAGGGCTGGGGGAAATGAGCAGTTCTTC
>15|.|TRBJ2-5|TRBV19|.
CASSKTGNSGETQYF
TGTGCCAGTAGTAAGACGGGGAACTCCGGGGAGACCCAGTACTTC
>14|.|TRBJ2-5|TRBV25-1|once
CASSNRGGEETQYF
TGTGCCAGCAGCAACAGGGGAGGAGAGGAGACCCAGTACTTC
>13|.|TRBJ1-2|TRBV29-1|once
CSVDIGLGYGYTF
TGCAGCGTTGATATTGGGCTGGGGTATGGCTACACCTTC
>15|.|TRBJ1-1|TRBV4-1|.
CASSPWGWGFTEAFF
TGCGCCAGCAGCCCATGGGGCTGGGGGTTCACTGAAGCTTTCTTT
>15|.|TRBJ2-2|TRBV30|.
CAWRELGLATGELFF
TGTGCCTGGAGGGAACTGGGACTCGCTACCGGGGAGCTGTTTTTT
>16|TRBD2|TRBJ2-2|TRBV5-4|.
CASSRGVAGYTGELFF
TGTGCCAGCAGCCGCGGGGTAGCGGGGTACACCGGGGAGCTGTTTTTT
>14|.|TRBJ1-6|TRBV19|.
CASSESWGNSPLHF
TGTGCCAGTAGCGAGTCTTGGGGTAATTCACCCCTCCACTTT
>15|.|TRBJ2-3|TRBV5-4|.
CASSRSTGRTDTQYF
TGTGCCAGCAGCCGAAGTACAGGGAGGACAGATACGCAGTATTTT
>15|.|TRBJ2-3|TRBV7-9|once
CASSSTTYITDTQYF
TGTGCCAGCAGCTCGACTACCTATATCACAGATACGCAGTATTTT